Detailed here is one T cell receptor (beta chain). What it recognizes is unknown. The germline gene is not matched at one end of the junction; a read error may be the cause. This sample was taken from a study of T cells in localized non-small cell lung cancer. Study-wide findings and caveats: A median roughly 50 of the top 100 tumor clones appeared in adjacent lung. Tumor samples were not multi-region, leaving intratumor heterogeneity unexcluded. Highest T cell clonality was seen in uninvolved adjacent lung, surpassing that measured in tumor. Increased T cell density in blood showed an association with longer overall survival.

The CDR3 totals 14 residues. The germline V gene has CDR1 SNHLY and CDR2 FYNNEI. Here immunoSEQ multiplex PCR was the method, and the copy in TCRdb shows in-frame clones only, minus some. Of some 38,000 clones in the sample, approximately 90% are singletons; the top ten hold around 6%. The sequence was collected from a male donor older than 55 with stage II lung adenocarcinoma. The V call is TRBV2, the J call TRBJ1-6; D gene uncertain. This sample comprised peripheral blood mononuclear cells, obtained before any cancer treatment. CDR3 loop: CASSVDSFNSPLHF. Written as DNA, the CDR3 is TGTGCCAGCAGTGTAGACTCCTTTAATTCACCCCTCCACTTT.